This T cell receptor (beta chain) came from a study of beta chain features in type 1 diabetes. Background on the study: Researchers looked at roughly 100,000,000 sorted cells across all samples. Overall study results and limits: Reduced insertions and increased deletions marked VDJ junctions in type 1 diabetes patients.

About this clone: Its antigen is unidentified.

Since all of the isolated RNA was reverse transcribed, expressed TCRB transcripts were what got sequenced. About 3.57 million reads per sample on average were obtained from naive, central memory and regulatory T cell samples. The assay was immunoSEQ multiplex PCR, and TCRdb's table has in-frame clones only and misses some. Altogether approximately 200,000 clones are present, about 9.3% being singletons, with the ten largest covering 0.03% to 0.04%. The CDR3 extends over 15 amino acids. J was trimmed by 5 bases and V by 5 bases; bases with no gene match: 7. The germline CDR1 and CDR2 sequences are MNHNY and SVGAGI (reference sequence).

Input material: naive CD4+ T cells from blood. The TCR originated in a woman younger than 30 in good health. The rearrangement links TRBV6-6 to TRBJ2-1, with 9 bases lining up with TRBD1. The CDR3 loop is CASSGLGQGDNEQFF. The CDR3 nucleotides read TGTGCCAGCAGTGGACTGGGACAGGGAGACAATGAGCAGTTCTTC.